This entry features one TCR beta chain sequence. No antigen is known for it. Here immunoSEQ multiplex PCR was the method, and the copy in TCRdb shows in-frame clones only, minus some. The sample has tens of thousands of clones, 84% seen once. This sample was included in a study of OX40 agonist ivuxolimab in advanced cancers. On the study more broadly: At about 82% male, the cohort had a mean age of 60 years, ranging from about 23 to 80.

Study-wide findings and caveats: Expansion of clones was among the lowest in partial responders at 0.1-3.0 mg/kg. Clonal expansion was seen in CD4+ and CD8+ blood T cells by week 6 at 0.1 to 3.0 mg/kg.

Germline CDR1 reads ENHRY; CDR2 reads SYGVKD. This CDR3 comprises 16 residues. Deletions cut 2 bases from V and 0 bases from J, with 13 bases between. Blood sampling was done at baseline, cycle 4 day 1, and cycle 7 day 1. This sample comprised CD4+ or CD8+ T cells sorted from blood, obtained in a trial of the OX40 agonist ivuxolimab. J is TRBJ2-5 and V is TRBV10-3; D possibly corresponds to TRBD1 (6 bases). This TCR was sampled from an adult with an advanced solid tumor such as melanoma, head and neck, liver or kidney cancer. In DNA, the CDR3 is TGTGCCATCAGTGAGAGATCCGGGACAAACCAAGAGACCCAGTACTTC. This gives the protein CAISERSGTNQETQYF.